This T cell receptor (beta chain) emerged from a study of blood T cell repertoires in COVID-19. Background on the study: T cells, B-cell-depleted T cells, or PBMCs provided the cDNA or gDNA that served as material.

The CDR3 loop spans 13 amino acids. V was shortened by 4 bases and J by 7 bases, with 16 bases between the two germline ends. Germline V gene data show CDR1 as GTSNPN and CDR2 as SVGIG (reference sequence). Original handling: Quantification of nucleated cells was approximated via reference gene primer amplification. Clones were sequenced by immunoSEQ multiplex PCR, and TCRdb holds only the in-frame ones, with some missing. D and trimming come from the DNA, and the V and J calls and clone size come from that table. The profile shows 300,000 to 450,000 clones, around 87% of them singletons. Categorization into cohorts depended on clinical history that participants reported.

The receptor comes from a man aged 35 to 55 in a cohort exposed to, infected with or recovered from COVID-19 (not recorded which). Sequencing was performed on PBMCs or T cells enriched from blood (not recorded which). The chain carries TRBV30 and TRBJ1-2, with a weak D call TRBD1 (6 bases). The DNA for the CDR3 is TGTGCCTGGACCCTGGACAGAATTGGTGGCTACACCTTC. Translating it yields CAWTLDRIGGYTF. The full variable domain, in which reference TRBV30 and TRBJ1-2 provide the parts outside the CDR3, is SQTIHQWPATLVQPVGSPLSLECTVEGTSNPNLYWYRQAAGRGLQLLFYSVGIGQISSEVPQNLSASRPQDRQFILSSKKLLLSDSGFYLCAWTLDRIGGYTFGSGTRLTVV.